This T cell receptor beta chain stems from a study of identical twins. In TCRdb, the 5' RACE reads were re-called with MiXCR into one record per CDR3 protein. The sample comprises 240,000 or so distinct CDR3 sequences, roughly a tenth of which are singletons, and 9% to 10% rests with the top ten. As to this clonotype: At one end, the junction sequence differs from germline, possibly due to a read error.

The receptor was isolated from a man over 45 in good health. The specimen was memory T cells sorted from blood.

CDR3 amino acids: CASSHSSESGHF. The CDR3 region has the DNA TGTGCCAGCAGCCACTCGAGCGAGAGTGGACATTTT. This chain connects TRBV5-4 to TRBJ2-3; D ambiguous. Germline lookup yields CDR1 SGHNT and CDR2 YYREEE (reference sequence). The CDR3 is made up of 12 amino acids.